The 13 T cell receptor beta chains given below trace back to one sample, sequenced in a study of OX40 agonist ivuxolimab in advanced cancers. The method was immunoSEQ multiplex PCR; TCRdb's version includes in-frame clones alone and lacks a portion of them. The sample records approximately 81,000 clones, roughly nine tenths being singletons. Sequences were derived from CD4+ or CD8+ T cells sorted from blood, sampled in a trial of the OX40 agonist ivuxolimab. The receptors come from an adult with an advanced solid tumor such as melanoma, head and neck, liver or kidney cancer.

This chain connects TRBV23-1 to TRBJ1-5; perhaps TRBD1 as D (6 bases). TRBV23-1 is reported as an ORF; its role is uncertain. Deletions cut 1 base from V and 7 bases from J, with 14 bases between. This CDR3 is 15 amino acids long. The CDR3 nucleotides are TGCGCCAGCAGTCAATACAGGGTGGACAAGCAGCCCCAGCATTTT. It yields the protein CASSQYRVDKQPQHF.

This clone has more than one count but fewer than ten. The chain carries TRBV7-9 and TRBJ1-1; no reliable D call. Trimming removed 1 base from V and 1 base from J, with 7 bases in between. The germline gives CDR1 SEHNR, CDR2 FQNEAQ (reference sequence). The CDR3 is made up of 14 amino acids. The CDR3 DNA sequence: TGTGCCAGCAGCTTAGTTACTTCGAACACTGAAGCTTTCTTT. Translated, it gives CASSLVTSNTEAFF.

CDR3 region: CASKLGQETQYF. The CDR3 DNA reads as TGTGCCAGTAAGTTGGGCCAAGAGACCCAGTACTTC. The rearrangement links TRBV6-1 to TRBJ2-5; D not resolved. V was clipped by 9 bases and J by 1 base, with 9 bases between them. The CDR3 length is 12 residues. Germline V CDR1 and CDR2: MNHNS, SASEGT.

This clone was detected only once. V is TRBV18 and J is TRBJ1-3; D may be TRBD1 (5 bases). CDR1 is KGHSH, CDR2 LQKENI, per germline. V lost 3 bases and J 0 bases, leaving 12 bases between the germline ends. This CDR3 has 16 amino acids. DNA for the CDR3: TGTGCCAGCTCACCTCCCCACGGGACCTCTGGAAACACCATATATTTT. Its protein is CASSPPHGTSGNTIYF.

This clone has only one observation. The CDR3 DNA reads TGCGCCAGCAGAGAAACAGGGAACGGAGAAAAACTGTTTTTT. It codes for CASRETGNGEKLFF. This rearrangement joins TRBV5-1 to TRBJ1-4, with D possibly matching TRBD1 (6 bases). Looked up from germline, CDR1 is SGHRS and CDR2 is YFSETQ. This CDR3 spans 14 amino acids. The germline V and J ends were trimmed by 5 bases and 8 bases, with 16 bases remaining between them.

This rearrangement joins TRBV29-1 to TRBJ2-3, with 10 bases aligning to TRBD2. Germline V gene data show CDR1 as SQVTM and CDR2 as ANQGSEA. This CDR3 is built from 17 residues. The V segment lost 6 bases and the J segment 5 bases; nucleotides outside the gene matches: 17. CDR3 sequence reads: CSVPPSGRSNVEDTQYF. CDR3 coding DNA: TGCAGCGTACCACCTAGCGGGAGATCAAATGTTGAAGATACGCAGTATTTT.

As DNA, the CDR3 is TGTGCCAGCAGCCTGAACACGGGGAACCAAGAGACCCAGTACTTC. Residues: CASSLNTGNQETQYF. The chain is built from TRBV9 and TRBJ2-5, with D possibly matching TRBD2 (5 bases). This CDR3 contains 15 residues. Per the germline V gene, CDR1 is SGDLS and CDR2 is YYNGEE. Between the trimmed V and J ends, which lost 4 bases and 0 bases, there was a span of 13 bases.

This clone was detected a few times. The rearrangement joins TRBV7-3 to TRBJ2-3; 7 bases are shared with TRBD2. V lost 1 base and J lost 0; bases outside the gene matches: 13. Germline loops: CDR1 SGHTA, CDR2 FQGTGA. The CDR3 has 19 amino acids. The CDR3 DNA is TGTGCCAGCAGCTTAAAGGGAGGGTATCGGCCCACTAGCACAGATACGCAGTATTTT. It translates to CASSLKGGYRPTSTDTQYF.

This sequence joins TRBV7-2 and TRBJ2-5; 8 positions match TRBD2. The CDR3 extends over 17 amino acids. CDR1 is SGHTA and CDR2 is FQGNSA in the germline V gene. J was trimmed by 5 bases and V by 2 bases; bases with no gene match: 13. DNA of the CDR3: TGTGCCAGCAGCTTAATAAGTCTCGGGAGGGCCGGGGAGACCCAGTACTTC. It specifies CASSLISLGRAGETQYF.

The chain couples TRBV6-1 to TRBJ2-1, with D possibly matching TRBD1 (6 bases). This CDR3 has 14 amino acids. Germline lookup yields CDR1 MNHNS and CDR2 SASEGT. V gave up 7 bases and J gave up 4 bases, with 14 bases separating them. In DNA, the CDR3 is TGTGCCAGCACCGGGGACATCCTATACAATGAGCAGTTCTTC. Translated: CASTGDILYNEQFF.

This sequence joins TRBV7-6 and TRBJ2-3; TRBD2 aligns across 8 bases. This CDR3 spans 17 amino acids. Germline V gene lookup returns CDR1 SGHVS and CDR2 FNYEAQ. V lost 4 bases and J lost 5; bases outside the gene matches: 14. The CDR3 reads CASSSSPGGLGLDTQYF. CDR3 sequence (DNA): TGTGCCAGCAGCTCCAGCCCCGGGGGACTAGGTTTAGATACGCAGTATTTT.

The rearrangement uses TRBV5-1 and TRBJ1-5; 7 bases match TRBD1. The CDR3 extends over 18 amino acids. The germline V gene has CDR1 SGHRS and CDR2 YFSETQ. V was pared by 4 bases and J by 6 bases, with 19 bases of the junction left unmatched. The CDR3 spells CASSLRRTGNKLGQPQHF. In DNA form, the CDR3 reads TGCGCCAGCAGCCTTCGGCGGACAGGAAATAAGTTGGGTCAGCCCCAGCATTTT.

The genes are TRBV30 and TRBJ2-4, with a possible D match to TRBD2 (6 bases). The CDR3 covers 14 residues. Germline V CDR1 and CDR2: GTSNPN, SVGIG (reference sequence). V was trimmed by 7 bases and J by 7 bases, leaving 20 bases between them. The CDR3 is CALSVGLGGNIQYF. The CDR3 nucleotides read TGTGCCTTATCAGTGGGGCTGGGGGGTAACATTCAGTACTTC. Looking up the rest from reference TRBV30 and TRBJ2-4 gives the full variable domain: SQTIHQWPATLVQPVGSPLSLECTVEGTSNPNLYWYRQAAGRGLQLLFYSVGIGQISSEVPQNLSASRPQDRQFILSSKKLLLSDSGFYLCALSVGLGGNIQYFGAGTRLSVL.